This T cell receptor beta chain was recorded in a study of blood T cell repertoires in COVID-19. Study summary: Acute and convalescent COVID-19 samples came from the United States, Italy and Spain.

TCRdb's table, derived via immunoSEQ multiplex PCR, lists solely in-frame clones and lacks some. The sample includes about 380,000 clones, 81% of them seen just once. Germline CDR1 SEHNR, CDR2 FQNEAQ (reference sequence). The CDR3 is 15 residues long. With V trimmed by 4 bases and J by 4 bases, 8 bases remained unmatched. Material: peripheral blood. The receptor was derived from a human donor with acute or convalescent COVID-19. The donor label of this sample is uncertain. The chain links TRBV7-9 to TRBJ1-2; 8 bases fit TRBD1. CDR3 region: CASSSPGGAGYGYTF. The DNA of the CDR3 is TGTGCCAGCAGCTCTCCAGGGGGCGCGGGCTATGGCTACACCTTC. The whole variable domain, remainder taken from reference TRBV7-9 and TRBJ1-2, is DTGVSQNPRHKITKRGQNVTFRCDPISEHNRLYWYRQTLGQGPEFLTYFQNEAQLEKSRLLSDRFSAERPKGSFSTLEIQRTEQGDSAMYLCASSSPGGAGYGYTFGSGTRLTVV.